Below, one T cell receptor beta chain is given with its context. Its antigen is unknown. The data are from a study of cytomegalovirus exposure and HLA in healthy donors. At the level of the study: Samples from HLA-typed donors yielded about 86 million unique TCRs in an early data release.

Study observations and caveats: An analysis was carried out at a later point. It showed that HLA-associated TCR beta chains were more clonally expanded than equally common non-associated chains. Later on, an analysis found that several of the most significant clusters appeared to be linked to common viral pathogens, which included parvovirus B19.

The germline V gene encodes CDR1 SNHLY and CDR2 FYNNEI. This CDR3 is 13 amino acids long. Unmatched junction bases numbered 9, after V lost 4 bases and J lost 13 bases. PCR used 60 Vbeta primers and 13 Jbeta primers. Original methodology: A later analysis tallied 65 million to 85 million unique TCR beta chains, about 9.9 million of them shared. Sequenced by immunoSEQ multiplex PCR; TCRdb stores in-frame clones only, minus some. V and J calls and clone size are given by that table; D and trimming were obtained from the DNA. The data contain tens of thousands of clones, 65% to 75% of them singletons. The sequenced sample was PBMCs. This clonotype was sampled from a man between 35 and 55 years old in good health and CMV-seropositive. V is TRBV2 and J is TRBJ2-1; TRBD2 agrees at 8 bases. The CDR3: CASSVLAETHQFF. CDR3 DNA sequence: TGTGCCAGCAGTGTACTAGCGGAGACCCACCAGTTCTTC.